This T cell receptor (beta chain) was identified during a study of PD-L1 blockade in urothelial cancer. Overall study: Patients previously received 0 to 3 chemotherapy regimens. At 3 weeks (second dose) and 6 weeks after starting treatment, blood was analyzed. Specimens of blood held a median count of roughly 150,000 T cells.

The CDR3 sequence is 11 residues long. Trimming removed 5 bases from V and 6 bases from J, with 8 bases in between. Germline V gene sequence: CDR1 SGHTA, CDR2 FQGNSA. Indicated time point: peripheral blood 6 weeks after treatment start. On this clone itself: The antigen is not known.

The protocol was immunoSEQ multiplex PCR, while the TCRdb copy is restricted to in-frame clones and leaves out a portion. The table shows some 120,000 clones, with approximately 85% occurring only once. Study-level findings and limits: More expansion of tumor-associated blood clones, seen at 3 weeks, marked durable-benefit patients.

This chain connects TRBV7-2 to TRBJ2-7; maybe TRBD1 (6 bases). The sequencing used PBMCs, collected around atezolizumab (anti-PD-L1) treatment. This receptor was obtained from a man aged 50-59 years with urothelial cancer. CDR3 nucleotides: TGTGCCAGCAGCCCAGGGGTCGAGCAGTACTTC. Its protein is CASSPGVEQYF.